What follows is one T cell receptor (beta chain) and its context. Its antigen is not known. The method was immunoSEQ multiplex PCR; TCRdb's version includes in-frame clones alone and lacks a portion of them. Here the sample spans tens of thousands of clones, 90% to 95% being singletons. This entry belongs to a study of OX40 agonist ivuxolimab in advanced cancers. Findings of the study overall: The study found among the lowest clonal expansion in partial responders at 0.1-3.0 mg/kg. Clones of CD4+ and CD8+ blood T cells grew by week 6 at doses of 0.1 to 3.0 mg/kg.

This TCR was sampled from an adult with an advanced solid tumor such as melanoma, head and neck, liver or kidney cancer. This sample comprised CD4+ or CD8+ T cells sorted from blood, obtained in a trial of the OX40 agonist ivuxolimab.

CDR3: CSASGANTGELFF. The CDR3 nucleotides are TGCAGCGCGAGTGGCGCTAACACCGGGGAGCTGTTTTTT. V gene TRBV29-1 combines with J gene TRBJ2-2; D gene ambiguous. The CDR3 consists of 13 residues. The germline V gene has CDR1 SQVTM and CDR2 ANQGSEA. Trimming shortened V by 7 bases and J by 2 bases, and 11 bases separated the two germline ends.